This T cell receptor (beta chain) was obtained from a study of shared clonotypes between healthy human individuals. The overall study: The study used three CD4 naive, three CD4 memory, two CD8 naive and one CD8 memory plate per donor.

Once extracted for a subset, genomic DNA was divided evenly among several immunoSEQ plates. Libraries were prepared by immunoSEQ multiplex PCR; TCRdb keeps only in-frame clonotypes and omits some of them. This sample has roughly 640,000 clones, with around 67% found just once. The sample holds a few counts of this clone. Germline CDR1 reads MDHEN; CDR2 reads SYDVKM. The CDR3 loop spans 13 amino acids. Trimming shortened V by 5 bases and J by 7 bases, and 12 bases separated the two germline ends. The chain combines TRBV28 with TRBJ2-1; no clear D. The TCR sequence derives from a woman aged 25 to 45 in good health. The material sequenced was memory CD4+ T cells sorted from blood. Subset of the sample: CD45RA-negative fraction. CDR3 in amino acids: CASSLPVRNEQFF. The CDR3 region has the DNA TGTGCCAGCAGTCTTCCGGTCCGAAATGAGCAGTTCTTC.